This TCR beta chain derives from a study of cytomegalovirus exposure and HLA in healthy donors. CDR3 length: 15 residues. CDR1 and CDR2 (germline): MNHNS, SASEGT. With V trimmed by 6 bases and J by 3 bases, 10 bases remained unmatched. It was with 60 Vbeta and 13 Jbeta primers that the PCR ran. Clones were sequenced by immunoSEQ multiplex PCR, and TCRdb holds only the in-frame ones, with some missing. The sample yields 35,000 to 50,000 clones, approximately 75% seen once. Input material: PBMCs. The V gene is TRBV6-1, the J gene TRBJ1-1, with TRBD1 matching over 7 bases. The receptor comes from a man aged 40-49 years in good health and CMV-seronegative. The CDR3 DNA is TGTGCCAGCAGCACTTACAGGGGAGATGACACTGAAGCTTTCTTT. Residues: CASSTYRGDDTEAFF.